This T cell receptor (beta chain) was recorded in a study of shared T cell receptors in the human thymus. The CDR3 extends over 12 amino acids. The V end was cut by 4 bases, the J end by 5 bases, with 6 bases between. Germline V gives CDR1 LNHDA, CDR2 SQIVND (reference sequence). The protocol was immunoSEQ multiplex PCR, while the TCRdb copy is restricted to in-frame clones and leaves out a portion. The table includes roughly 710,000 clones, 80% to 90% detected once. A further study also used this sample, focusing on human thymus T cells.

The receptor was derived from a girl in the first two years of life with a congenital heart defect. This chain links TRBV19 with TRBJ1-3; D remains ambiguous. The specimen sequenced was thymocytes. The CDR3 spells CASSKTRNTIYF. CDR3 DNA: TGTGCCAGTAGTAAGACTAGAAACACCATATATTTT.